This is a list of T cell receptor beta chains from one sample in a study of blood T cell repertoires in COVID-19. Only in-frame clones appear in the TCRdb table, and some are missing; sequencing was by immunoSEQ multiplex PCR. Of about 140,000 clones detected, roughly 83% appear once; the ten largest clones hold over 5%. The material sequenced was PBMCs or T cells enriched from blood (not recorded which). The receptors here all came from a man between 65 and 85 years old who had been exposed to COVID-19. CDR3s include the opening cysteine and the closing phenylalanine or tryptophan. Each record gives: V gene, clone size, J gene, D gene, CDR3 protein, CDR3 DNA. A D gene is named only where the DNA matches it firmly. Clone sizes are given selectively: once, few, many, or a class where the clone is expanded.

TRBV11-2	-	TRBJ2-2	-	CASSLDGGGINTGELFF	TGTGCCAGCAGCTTAGATGGAGGGGGCATTAACACCGGGGAGCTGTTTTTT
TRBV4-1	-	TRBJ1-2	-	CASSLPLGRNDGYTF	TGCGCCAGCAGCCTCCCCCTTGGGAGAAACGATGGCTACACCTTC
TRBV4-2	-	TRBJ1-2	-	CASSQSGLRGYYGYTF	TGTGCCAGCAGCCAGTCAGGACTCCGCGGGTACTATGGCTACACCTTC
TRBV6-5	-	TRBJ2-3	TRBD1	CASSYREDRDTDTQYF	TGTGCCAGCAGTTACCGTGAAGACAGGGACACAGATACGCAGTATTTT
TRBV19	-	TRBJ1-5	-	CASSTREGNQPQHF	TGTGCCAGTAGTACCAGGGAGGGGAATCAGCCCCAGCATTTT
TRBV7-2	-	TRBJ1-2	-	CASSLGQGRGLHGYTF	TGTGCCAGCAGCTTAGGCCAGGGCAGGGGCCTGCATGGCTACACCTTC
TRBV7-9	-	TRBJ2-1	TRBD2	CASSPPGLAGLNEQFF	TGTGCCAGCAGTCCCCCGGGACTAGCGGGCCTTAATGAGCAGTTCTTC
TRBV2	few	TRBJ2-7	TRBD2	CASSEGSPSGSYEQYF	TGTGCCAGCAGTGAGGGATCTCCTAGCGGTTCCTACGAGCAGTACTTC
TRBV7-2	-	TRBJ1-1	TRBD1	CASSRTGGGTEAFF	TGTGCCAGCAGCAGGACAGGGGGAGGAACTGAAGCTTTCTTT
TRBV7-2	-	TRBJ2-2	TRBD2	CASSLVLTSGGELFF	TGTGCCAGCAGCTTAGTCCTGACTAGCGGCGGGGAGCTGTTTTTT
TRBV28	-	TRBJ1-4	-	CASSPGGRTNEKLFF	TGTGCCAGCAGTCCCGGGGGTCGGACTAATGAAAAACTGTTTTTT
TRBV2	-	TRBJ2-5	TRBD2	CASSEALRGGGETQYF	TGTGCCAGCAGTGAAGCGCTTCGCGGGGGGGGAGAGACCCAGTACTTC
TRBV28	few	TRBJ2-7	-	CASSPRLLNTYEQYF	TGTGCCAGCAGCCCTAGACTACTAAACACCTACGAGCAGTACTTC
TRBV12-5	-	TRBJ2-5	TRBD1	CASGSGQGVGETQYF	TGTGCTAGTGGTTCAGGACAGGGTGTTGGGGAGACCCAGTACTTC
TRBV5-1	-	TRBJ1-1	TRBD1	CASSARQGRTEAFF	TGCGCCAGCAGCGCCCGACAGGGCCGGACTGAAGCTTTCTTT
TRBV10-3	few	TRBJ1-3	-	CAISSSGNTIYF	TGTGCCATCTCATCCTCTGGAAACACCATATATTTT
TRBV12-3/TRBV12-4	-	TRBJ1-1	TRBD1	CASSNTGAEAFF	TGTGCCAGCAGCAACACAGGGGCTGAAGCTTTCTTT
TRBV19	few	TRBJ1-1	TRBD1	CASSIRTGTNTEAFF	TGTGCCAGTAGTATACGGACAGGGACGAACACTGAAGCTTTCTTT
TRBV24-1	-	TRBJ2-7	TRBD1	CATSDPNRGAYEQYF	TGTGCCACCAGTGATCCGAACAGGGGGGCCTACGAGCAGTACTTC
TRBV6-2/TRBV6-3	-	TRBJ2-3	TRBD2	CASSEASGVADTQYF	TGTGCCAGCAGCGAAGCTAGCGGGGTAGCAGATACGCAGTATTTT
TRBV2	-	TRBJ1-2	-	CASSGQIYGYTF	TGTGCCAGCAGTGGACAGATCTATGGCTACACCTTC
TRBV20-1	-	TRBJ1-1	-	CSATDPSGAFF	TGCAGTGCTACCGACCCTAGCGGGGCTTTCTTT
TRBV28	-	TRBJ1-2	TRBD1	CASSFPGGRGYTF	TGTGCCAGCAGTTTCCCAGGGGGCCGTGGCTACACCTTC
TRBV30	-	TRBJ1-2	-	CAWGKDSLNGYTF	TGTGCCTGGGGGAAAGACAGTCTGAATGGCTACACCTTC
TRBV11-2	-	TRBJ2-7	TRBD2	CASSYRGDYEQYF	TGTGCCAGCAGCTACCGGGGGGACTACGAGCAGTACTTC
TRBV11-3	-	TRBJ2-1	-	CASSFGGAGDNEQFF	TGTGCCAGCAGCTTCGGCGGGGCCGGGGACAATGAGCAGTTCTTC
TRBV7-6	-	TRBJ2-2	TRBD2	CASSLDPGASGRAGELFF	TGTGCCAGCAGCTTAGACCCAGGTGCCAGCGGGAGGGCCGGGGAGCTGTTTTTT
TRBV28	-	TRBJ1-6	-	CASNAGQTNSPLHF	TGTGCCAGCAACGCCGGACAGACAAATTCACCCCTCCACTTT
TRBV25-1	-	TRBJ2-1	-	CASSDDNTAPGVF	TGTGCCAGCAGTGACGATAACACCGCACCGGGGGTCTTC
TRBV6-5	-	TRBJ2-1	TRBD2	CASSLADGVYNEQFF	TGTGCCAGCAGTCTAGCGGATGGGGTGTACAATGAGCAGTTCTTC
TRBV10-3	-	TRBJ1-2	-	CAISEPHGEGWCTF	TGTGCCATCAGTGAACCCCACGGGGAGGGTTGGTGCACCTTC
TRBV19	-	TRBJ1-1	-	CASLRAGVMNTEAFF	TGTGCCAGCCTTCGGGCGGGGGTCATGAACACTGAAGCTTTCTTT
TRBV18	-	TRBJ1-1	-	CASSPQSGINTEAFF	TGTGCCAGCTCACCACAGTCAGGGATAAACACTGAAGCTTTCTTT
TRBV18	-	TRBJ2-2	-	CASSPGLLNTGELFF	TGTGCCAGCTCACCAGGACTCCTGAACACCGGGGAGCTGTTTTTT
TRBV5-8	-	TRBJ2-2	TRBD1	CASRIPGQGATGELFF	TGTGCCAGCCGCATACCGGGACAGGGTGCAACCGGGGAGCTGTTTTTT
TRBV6-1	few	TRBJ1-1	-	CASSEANRNTEAFF	TGTGCCAGCAGTGAAGCGAACAGAAACACTGAAGCTTTCTTT
TRBV10-1	-	TRBJ2-2	TRBD2	CASSGTSGTAGELFF	TGCGCCAGCAGTGGGACTAGCGGGACCGCCGGGGAGCTGTTTTTT
TRBV29-1	-	TRBJ1-6	-	CSASPQSSYNSPLHF	TGCAGCGCATCACCACAGAGCTCCTATAATTCACCCCTCCACTTT
TRBV18	-	TRBJ1-2	TRBD1	CASSPNRGGYTF	TGTGCCAGCTCACCTAACAGGGGTGGCTACACCTTC
TRBV11-2	-	TRBJ2-1	TRBD2	CASSSSGRSFVSSYNEQFF	TGTGCCAGCAGCTCTAGCGGGAGGTCGTTTGTGAGCTCCTACAATGAGCAGTTCTTC
TRBV18	-	TRBJ1-1	-	CASSRGGRAQHAEAFF	TGTGCCAGCTCACGGGGGGGGCGCGCCCAACACGCTGAAGCTTTCTTT
TRBV27	few	TRBJ2-3	TRBD1	CASKGTGRTDTQYF	TGTGCCAGCAAAGGGACAGGGAGGACAGATACGCAGTATTTT
TRBV19	-	TRBJ2-3	-	CASNVRALTDTQYF	TGTGCCAGTAATGTCAGGGCCCTCACAGATACGCAGTATTTT
TRBV5-1	-	TRBJ2-2	-	CASSLAPGSSPGELFF	TGCGCCAGCAGCTTGGCCCCGGGGTCTTCACCCGGGGAGCTGTTTTTT
TRBV12-3/TRBV12-4	-	TRBJ2-7	TRBD1	CASTEDRPYEQYF	TGTGCCAGCACGGAGGACAGGCCCTACGAGCAGTACTTC
TRBV7-2	-	TRBJ1-1	-	CASSYQGNTEAFF	TGTGCCAGCAGCTACCAGGGGAACACTGAAGCTTTCTTT